Listed here are 16 T cell receptor beta chains from one sample, sequenced in a study. A single record per CDR3 protein comes from TCRdb applying MiXCR to the reads. The table has about 4,100 distinct CDR3 sequences, roughly 10% seen once. Sequencing was carried out using CD4+ T cells from synovial fluid. All receptors come from a human donor with rheumatoid arthritis.

Only a few counts were recorded for this clonotype. This chain links TRBV12-3 or TRBV12-4 with TRBJ2-3, with 13 nucleotides matching TRBD2. This CDR3 contains 18 residues. Trimming removed 5 bases from V and 2 bases from J; junction bases left unmatched: 10. CDR3 sequence reads: CASSSGLAGALTTDTQYF. DNA of the CDR3: TGTGCCAGCAGTAGCGGACTAGCGGGAGCCCTAACCACAGATACGCAGTATTTT.

Sample share makes this clonotype medium-sized. V usage is TRBV3-1 and J usage is TRBJ1-4, with D perhaps matching TRBD1 (6 bases). The CDR3 runs 15 residues. CDR1 is LGHDT and CDR2 is YNNKEL in the germline V gene (reference sequence). Trimming took off 4 bases at V and 7 bases at J, with 16 bases between the two ends. The CDR3, as DNA: TGTGCCAGCAGCCCCCTCGGGGGGCAGGGTGAAAAACTGTTTTTT. This codes for CASSPLGGQGEKLFF.

Relative to its sample, this clonotype is large. The chain combines TRBV11-2 with TRBJ2-5, with 8 bases identical to TRBD1. CDR3 length: 17 residues. J was trimmed by 3 bases and V by 5 bases; bases with no gene match: 14. Germline V CDR1 and CDR2: SGHAT, FQNNGV. The CDR3 here is CASSPPGQAVGKETQYF. In nucleotides, the CDR3 is TGTGCCAGCAGCCCCCCGGGACAGGCCGTGGGGAAAGAGACCCAGTACTTC.

This clonotype is categorized as medium-sized. The rearrangement links TRBV4-1 to TRBJ2-7; 15 bases agree with TRBD2. V lost 2 bases, J lost 5 bases, and 16 bases stayed unmatched. The CDR3 consists of 20 residues. Germline assignment: CDR1 MGHRA and CDR2 YSYEKL. The CDR3 DNA sequence: TGCGCCAGCAGCCAAAAACCCGGACTAGCGGGAGGGAATAGGGTGGACGAGCAGTACTTC. Protein product: CASSQKPGLAGGNRVDEQYF.

The chain employs TRBV29-1 and TRBJ1-2, with D uncertain. The CDR3 consists of 11 residues. The germline V gene has CDR1 SQVTM and CDR2 ANQGSEA. V was shortened by 4 bases and J by 7 bases, with 10 bases between the two germline ends. This CDR3 reads CSVADFGGYTF. The CDR3 bases are TGCAGCGTTGCAGATTTTGGTGGCTACACCTTC.

This clonotype is judged medium-sized. The chain is built from TRBV19 and TRBJ2-7; 9 bases match TRBD1. The germline V gene encodes CDR1 LNHDA and CDR2 SQIVND (reference sequence). The CDR3 consists of 14 residues. V shed 5 bases and J 4 bases; nucleotides not matched to a gene: 6. In DNA, the CDR3 is TGTGCCAGTAGTTCGTTGGACAGGGGTTACGAGCAGTACTTC. Encoded protein: CASSSLDRGYEQYF.

This clonotype was recorded once. With a much larger clone just one base away, this may be a read error. This chain joins TRBV28 and TRBJ2-2, with D unresolved. The V gene's germline CDR1 is MDHEN and CDR2 SYDVKM. This CDR3 is 11 amino acids long. The CDR3 region is CASGNIGELFF. CDR3 sequence (DNA): TGTGCCAGCGGCAACATCGGGGAGCTGTTTTTT.

To note about this clonotype: A much larger clone sits a single nucleotide away, making a read error possible. The V and J genes are TRBV6-6 and TRBJ1-4; 10 positions agree with TRBD1. Germline-derived CDR1 and CDR2 are MNHNY and SVGAGI (reference sequence). The CDR3 is made up of 14 amino acids. This chain's CDR3 is CASSTGTGDEKLLF. The CDR3 region has the DNA TGTGCCAGCAGCACCGGGACAGGGGATGAAAAACTGTTATTT.

The V call is TRBV29-1, the J call TRBJ2-7; 13 bases map to TRBD2. Looked up from germline, CDR1 is SQVTM and CDR2 is ANQGSEA. Unmatched junction bases numbered 2, after V lost 4 bases and J lost 2 bases. This CDR3 spans 14 amino acids. The CDR3 loop is CSVGGLAGPYEQYF. CDR3 DNA sequence: TGCAGCGTTGGGGGACTAGCGGGACCCTACGAGCAGTACTTC.

In this sample, this clonotype turned up many times. The chain is built from TRBV7-9 and TRBJ1-4; 9 bases are a match to TRBD1. V shed 6 bases, J shed 5 bases, and the junction held 7 bases outside the gene matches. The CDR3 runs to 15 residues. Germline lookup yields CDR1 SEHNR and CDR2 FQNEAQ (reference sequence). CDR3 sequence: CASSNTGTGNEKLFF. The CDR3 DNA reads as TGTGCCAGCAGTAACACCGGGACAGGGAATGAAAAACTGTTTTTT.

This clonotype is medium-sized within its sample. The chain joins TRBV20-1 to TRBJ1-1, with no clear D. The V end was cut by 0 bases, the J end by 4 bases, with 15 bases between. Germline CDR1 DFQATT, CDR2 SNEGSKA (reference sequence). The CDR3 loop spans 15 amino acids. CDR3 nucleotides: TGCAGTGCTAGAGATGGGAGCCAATTGGGCACTGAAGCTTTCTTT. Protein sequence: CSARDGSQLGTEAFF.

This clonotype is termed medium-sized. The V and J genes are TRBV20-1 and TRBJ2-7; the D is unclear. Germline V lookup: CDR1 DFQATT, CDR2 SNEGSKA (reference sequence). This CDR3 spans 12 amino acids. Between the trimmed V and J ends, which lost 1 base and 5 bases, there was a span of 9 bases. This CDR3 is CSARVDNDEQYF. CDR3 coding DNA: TGCAGTGCTAGAGTTGATAACGACGAGCAGTACTTC.

By share of the sample, this clonotype is medium-sized (0.01 to 0.1%). The CDR3 is CSASDVGRAHEQFF. The CDR3 coding sequence is TGCAGTGCTAGCGATGTCGGGAGGGCACATGAGCAGTTCTTC. This sequence joins TRBV20-1 and TRBJ2-1, with 8 bases that match TRBD2. The germline CDR1 and CDR2 sequences are DFQATT and SNEGSKA (reference sequence). This CDR3 region has 14 residues. V trimming: 3 bases; J trimming: 8 bases; junction bases outside the gene matches: 9.

This clonotype appeared once. It may be a read error: a sequence one base away is much more abundant. The rearrangement joins TRBV6-5 to TRBJ2-7; 9 nucleotides match TRBD2. With V trimmed by 9 bases and J by 7 bases, 16 bases remained unmatched. CDR1 and CDR2 from the germline V gene are MNHEY and SVGAGI. The CDR3 contains 15 residues. The CDR3 here is CARKGVSGSGREQYF. CDR3 coding DNA: TGTGCCAGGAAAGGGGTTAGCGGGAGTGGAAGGGAGCAGTACTTC.

For this clonotype: A junction boundary mismatches the germline segment, possibly from a read error. The V and J genes are TRBV2 and TRBJ2-7; D gene ambiguous. This CDR3 has 11 amino acids. Germline assignment: CDR1 SNHLY and CDR2 FYNNEI. CDR3: CASSEEREQYF. CDR3 sequence (DNA): TGTGCCAGCAGCGAAGAGAGGGAGCAGTACTTC.

This clonotype has ten or more counts. The rearrangement links TRBV4-3 to TRBJ1-5, with D maybe TRBD1 (6 bases). V was shortened by 3 bases and J by 6 bases, with 9 bases between the two germline ends. Germline CDR1 reads LGHNA; CDR2 reads YSLEER. This CDR3 is built from 13 residues. The CDR3 region is CASSQEQGQPQHF. Here the CDR3 DNA reads TGCGCCAGCAGCCAGGAACAGGGTCAGCCCCAGCATTTT.